Given below is one T cell receptor beta chain in context. The table lists this clone with a count of one. This clone's antigen is unknown. The sample holds no much larger clone one base away, and base qualities are not on file. One collaborating source in Seattle enrolled patients during active infection and followed them longitudinally through the course of disease. Each collaborating institution followed its own protocols to collect whole blood in K2EDTA tubes. Collaborator samples were shipped for TCRbeta analysis as frozen whole blood, isolated PBMCs, or DNA extracted from either sample type. From the cysteine through the phenylalanine, the CDR3 covers 12 amino acids. Here the CDR3 DNA is all that survives: 36 bases in frame from base 1. V is reduced by 5 bases and J by 3 bases, leaving a spacing of 4 bases between them. CDR1 and CDR2, looked up from the germline V gene (reference sequence), are LNHDA and SQIVND.

This sample is part of a study of blood T cell repertoires in COVID-19 (TCRdb year 2020). The study in broad terms: Collaborator samples came from the United States, Italy and Spain and covered acute and convalescent phases of COVID-19. Nearly every sample came with metadata listing a de-identified subject ID, COVID-19 status, age in years and sex. The repertoires were released in a freely available public database intended as a resource for research on the immune response to SARS-CoV-2. Where HLA class I and class II types were available, the types were taken from metadata supplied by the sample provider, not from assay-based typing. The dataset comprised deeply sampled blood TCRbeta repertoires from subjects exposed to, actively infected with, or recovered from COVID-19. The material from the prospective study consisted of cDNA or gDNA derived from T cells, B-cell-depleted T cells, or PBMCs. Samples came from the ongoing ImmuneRACE study (first 160 participants) plus 1,254 subjects from 6 global collaborators. Paper-wide results and their limitations: Clinical and demographic metadata were provided uncurated, with the amount varying by source and participant.

The immunoSEQ Assay, a bias-controlled multiplex PCR, was used to amplify TCRbeta CDR3 regions from genomic DNA. On the study's bioinformatics: Nucleated cell counts per sample were estimated from amplification of reference gene primers within the assay. To quantify the absolute abundance of each unique TCRbeta CDR3 rearrangement, sequence reads were collapsed and filtered. For each sample, productive Simpson clonality was calculated by taking the square root of Simpson's diversity index across productive rearrangements. What TCRdb holds here is the immuneACCESS table cut down to in-frame rearrangements. Part of the clones is not present; checked against another copy, under half of the missing clones reflect an unresolved V gene, and the others are unexplained. V and J calls and clone size are as listed in that table; D and trimming were resolved from the DNA. The sample table records about 160,000 clones; approximately 93% of these occur just once. The top ten hold 2% of the sample.

The chain is encoded by TRBV19 joined to TRBJ2-2; a confident D gene designation cannot be given. This sequence was found in an older woman with COVID-19, enrolled during active disease. Sequencing was done on a sample of peripheral blood. The CDR3 region: CASSPYTGELFF. In nucleotide form, the sequence is TGTGCCAGTAGTCCCTACACCGGGGAGCTGTTTTTT.